Listed below are T cell receptor beta chains from one sample, sequenced in a study of T cell responses to AZD1222 COVID-19 vaccine. Sequencing used immunoSEQ multiplex PCR; TCRdb keeps in-frame clones, though not all of them. This table holds approximately 130,000 clones, about 86% found once. The sample consisted of peripheral blood, taken 28 days after the second AZD1222 dose. The receptors come from an adult who received the AZD1222 COVID-19 vaccine. Each CDR3 is given with its conserved first and last residue. D genes are given only for firm matches.

d_gene: TRBD1; v_gene: TRBV5-1; len: 15; j_gene: TRBJ2-1; CDR3aa: CASSLVQGAYNEQFF
d_gene: .; v_gene: TRBV11-2; len: 14; j_gene: TRBJ1-5; CDR3aa: CASSLRRINQPQHF
d_gene: .; v_gene: TRBV2; len: 16; j_gene: TRBJ2-4; CDR3aa: CASSFNPGHRGDIQYF
d_gene: .; v_gene: TRBV7-2; len: 15; j_gene: TRBJ1-5; CDR3aa: CASSIGSLSNQPQHF
d_gene: .; v_gene: TRBV5-6; len: 15; j_gene: TRBJ1-3; CDR3aa: CASSLGTYSGNTIYF
d_gene: TRBD1; v_gene: TRBV20-1; len: 14; j_gene: TRBJ2-5; CDR3aa: CSASSRDRLETQYF
d_gene: .; v_gene: TRBV6-1; len: 13; j_gene: TRBJ2-2; CDR3aa: CASSESATGELFF
d_gene: .; v_gene: TRBV5-1; len: 13; j_gene: TRBJ1-2; CDR3aa: CASSLQGSYGYTF
d_gene: .; v_gene: TRBV4-3; len: 14; j_gene: TRBJ1-1; CDR3aa: CASSQDGERAEAFF
d_gene: TRBD1; v_gene: TRBV7-2; len: 17; j_gene: TRBJ1-1; CDR3aa: CASSSQRTGGAGLIHFF
d_gene: TRBD1; v_gene: TRBV19; len: 15; j_gene: TRBJ1-4; CDR3aa: CASSIPGQGNEKLFF
d_gene: TRBD1; v_gene: TRBV7-9; len: 16; j_gene: TRBJ1-2; CDR3aa: CASSTGTGGVLAGYTF
d_gene: .; v_gene: TRBV5-1; len: 14; j_gene: TRBJ1-2; CDR3aa: CASSLGVSFYGYTF
d_gene: TRBD1; v_gene: TRBV28; len: 16; j_gene: TRBJ1-2; CDR3aa: CASRRTGTGGSYGYTF
d_gene: .; v_gene: TRBV19; len: 15; j_gene: TRBJ2-2; CDR3aa: CASSITNRVDGELFF
d_gene: .; v_gene: TRBV3-1/TRBV3-2; len: 12; j_gene: TRBJ2-7; CDR3aa: CASSQSTYEQYF
d_gene: .; v_gene: TRBV30; len: 14; j_gene: TRBJ2-1; CDR3aa: CAWSVHMSLNEQFF
d_gene: .; v_gene: TRBV5-1; len: 15; j_gene: TRBJ1-4; CDR3aa: CASSLEPAANEKLFF
d_gene: .; v_gene: TRBV4-2; len: 14; j_gene: TRBJ2-2; CDR3aa: CASSQSSVDGELFF
d_gene: .; v_gene: TRBV29-1; len: 13; j_gene: TRBJ2-3; CDR3aa: CSVESISTDTQYF
d_gene: .; v_gene: TRBV18; len: 17; j_gene: TRBJ2-6; CDR3aa: CASSPSWTDSGANVLTF
d_gene: .; v_gene: TRBV30; len: 12; j_gene: TRBJ1-1; CDR3aa: CAWRQGQTEAFF
d_gene: TRBD1; v_gene: TRBV2; len: 12; j_gene: TRBJ2-7; CDR3aa: CASRDRAREQYF
d_gene: .; v_gene: TRBV4-1; len: 15; j_gene: TRBJ2-5; CDR3aa: CASSRSSGDQETQYF
d_gene: .; v_gene: TRBV19; len: 13; j_gene: TRBJ1-1; CDR3aa: CASSMERNTEAFF
d_gene: .; v_gene: TRBV15; len: 19; j_gene: TRBJ1-3; CDR3aa: CATSRDLGPRGQWRNTIYF
d_gene: TRBD2; v_gene: TRBV11-2; len: 16; j_gene: TRBJ2-5; CDR3aa: CASSTGLAGGQETQYF
d_gene: .; v_gene: TRBV28; len: 13; j_gene: TRBJ2-1; CDR3aa: CASSLVGRDEQFF
d_gene: .; v_gene: TRBV7-9; len: 13; j_gene: TRBJ1-1; CDR3aa: CASSLVRNTEAFF
d_gene: .; v_gene: TRBV4-3; len: 15; j_gene: TRBJ2-2; CDR3aa: CASSRGAQATGELFF
d_gene: TRBD2; v_gene: TRBV4-2; len: 15; j_gene: TRBJ2-3; CDR3aa: CASSQTSGGADTQYF
d_gene: .; v_gene: TRBV18; len: 16; j_gene: TRBJ1-1; CDR3aa: CASSPTRGRMNTEAFF
d_gene: TRBD1; v_gene: TRBV30; len: 15; j_gene: TRBJ1-4; CDR3aa: CAWSVKQGNNEKLFF
d_gene: .; v_gene: TRBV5-5; len: 18; j_gene: TRBJ1-1; CDR3aa: CASTRNSSLRAGDTEAFF
d_gene: TRBD1; v_gene: TRBV3-1/TRBV3-2; len: 13; j_gene: TRBJ1-5; CDR3aa: CASSQGQSGPQHF
d_gene: TRBD1; v_gene: TRBV24-1; len: 18; j_gene: TRBJ1-1; CDR3aa: CATSESGQGWGMNTEAFF
d_gene: .; v_gene: TRBV5-1; len: 15; j_gene: TRBJ1-1; CDR3aa: CASSLSGQLNTEAFF
d_gene: .; v_gene: TRBV10-3; len: 12; j_gene: TRBJ1-4; CDR3aa: CAIGPGLEKLFF
d_gene: TRBD1; v_gene: TRBV28; len: 13; j_gene: TRBJ2-5; CDR3aa: CASRDRVRETQYF
d_gene: TRBD1; v_gene: TRBV10-1; len: 15; j_gene: TRBJ1-1; CDR3aa: CASSYRDSENTEAFF
d_gene: .; v_gene: TRBV7-2; len: 12; j_gene: TRBJ1-1; CDR3aa: CASSQLRTEAFF
d_gene: .; v_gene: TRBV19; len: 15; j_gene: TRBJ1-1; CDR3aa: CASRPSRSGNTEAFF
d_gene: TRBD1; v_gene: TRBV6-5; len: 15; j_gene: TRBJ1-2; CDR3aa: CASSLSGTANYGYTF
d_gene: .; v_gene: TRBV5-6; len: 13; j_gene: TRBJ1-2; CDR3aa: CASSNSGNYGYTF
d_gene: .; v_gene: TRBV6-6; len: 11; j_gene: TRBJ2-7; CDR3aa: CASSQTERQYF
d_gene: .; v_gene: TRBV27; len: 14; j_gene: TRBJ2-3; CDR3aa: CASSPWRGADTQYF
d_gene: .; v_gene: TRBV18; len: 15; j_gene: TRBJ2-3; CDR3aa: CASSPDSPRTDTQYF
d_gene: .; v_gene: TRBV5-1; len: 13; j_gene: TRBJ2-7; CDR3aa: CASSLAGVIEQYF
d_gene: TRBD1; v_gene: TRBV28; len: 15; j_gene: TRBJ1-2; CDR3aa: CAAATGGVGFYGYTF
d_gene: .; v_gene: TRBV9; len: 15; j_gene: TRBJ2-3; CDR3aa: CASSVRELYGDTQYF
d_gene: TRBD2; v_gene: TRBV28; len: 15; j_gene: TRBJ2-1; CDR3aa: CASSIAGHSYNEQFF
d_gene: .; v_gene: TRBV7-9; len: 15; j_gene: TRBJ1-1; CDR3aa: CASSLAPGMNTEAFF
d_gene: .; v_gene: TRBV7-9; len: 11; j_gene: TRBJ2-1; CDR3aa: CASSLSGQQFF
d_gene: .; v_gene: TRBV7-9; len: 16; j_gene: TRBJ2-3; CDR3aa: CASSLVSRGITDTQYF
d_gene: TRBD1; v_gene: TRBV4-3; len: 14; j_gene: TRBJ1-4; CDR3aa: CASSTTGGREKLFF